Shown below are 30 T cell receptor beta chains from a single sample sequenced in a study of blood T cell repertoires in COVID-19. The table came from immunoSEQ multiplex PCR; TCRdb's copy has only in-frame clones and leaves some out. The sample has about 240,000 clones; around four fifths are singletons. Input material: peripheral blood. The receptor set was obtained from a man aged 25 to 45 who had recovered from COVID-19.

The chain combines TRBV6-6 with TRBJ1-4, with TRBD1 as a possible D gene (5 bases). Germline CDR1 MNHNY, CDR2 SVGAGI (reference sequence). V shed 5 bases and J shed 2 bases, with 12 bases lying between them. This CDR3 comprises 15 residues. This CDR3 is CASSPDSATNEKLFF. The CDR3, as DNA: TGTGCCAGCAGTCCCGACAGCGCGACTAATGAAAAACTGTTTTTT.

In DNA, the CDR3 is TGTGCTAGTGGTTCATGGACAGGGGGGAACACCGGGGAGCTGTTTTTT. This encodes CASGSWTGGNTGELFF. The V gene is TRBV12-5, the J gene TRBJ2-2; 10 nucleotides line up with TRBD1. With V trimmed by 4 bases and J by 1 base, 3 bases remained unmatched. This CDR3 comprises 16 residues. Germline assignment: CDR1 LGHNT and CDR2 FRNRAP.

The chain recombines TRBV6-5 with TRBJ1-2, with 8 positions matching TRBD1. CDR1 and CDR2 from the germline V gene are MNHEY and SVGAGI. V trimming: 5 bases; J trimming: 5 bases; junction bases outside the gene matches: 7. CDR3 length equals 14 residues. CDR3 region: CASSRGDRGYGYTF. CDR3 sequence (DNA): TGTGCCAGCAGTCGCGGAGACAGGGGTTATGGCTACACCTTC.

The chain has TRBV3-1 (or the pseudogene TRBV3-2) and TRBJ1-1; TRBD1 agrees at 7 bases. This CDR3 spans 14 amino acids. The V and J ends lost 5 bases and 2 bases, in that order; junction bases with no gene match: 5. Germline V gives CDR1 LGHDT, CDR2 YNNKEL (reference sequence). The CDR3 loop reads CASSTGQANTEAFF. The CDR3 coding sequence is TGTGCCAGCAGCACCGGACAGGCCAACACTGAAGCTTTCTTT.

CDR3 amino acids: CASSPRLAAPDTQYF. The CDR3 DNA reads as TGTGCCAGCAGCCCCCGACTAGCGGCGCCCGATACGCAGTATTTT. The chain couples TRBV7-3 to TRBJ2-3, with 9 nucleotides matching TRBD2. The CDR3 runs to 15 residues. CDR1 and CDR2 from the germline V gene are SGHTA and FQGTGA. After removal of 5 bases from V and 6 bases from J, the junction contained 9 bases not matched to a gene.

This clone appeared a single time. The chain carries TRBV11-2 and TRBJ1-2, with D unclear. Germline lookup yields CDR1 SGHAT and CDR2 FQNNGV. Trimming cost V 5 bases and J 0 bases, with 13 bases left between them. The CDR3 consists of 15 residues. The CDR3 DNA reads as TGTGCCAGCAGCCCCTCAACACATACTAACTATGGCTACACCTTC. It translates to CASSPSTHTNYGYTF.

The V call is TRBV5-5, the J call TRBJ1-6; no firm D call. This CDR3 is built from 13 residues. The V end lost 1 base, the J end lost 9 bases, and 8 bases lay between the germline ends. Germline assignment: CDR1 SGHKS and CDR2 YYEKEE (reference sequence). The CDR3 loop reads CASSLSDSSPLHF. CDR3 nucleotides: TGTGCCAGCAGCTTGTCTGATAGTTCACCCCTCCACTTT.

DNA for the CDR3: TGCGCCAGCAGCTTGGCGCCCTCATTTCTATCTAGCACAGATACGCAGTATTTT. Protein sequence: CASSLAPSFLSSTDTQYF. The chain uses TRBV5-1 and TRBJ2-3; D unclear. The length of the CDR3 is 18 residues. Germline CDR1 and CDR2: SGHRS and YFSETQ. Trimming took 0 bases from V and 0 from J, leaving 17 bases between them.

The chain recombines TRBV9 with TRBJ2-1; 16 bases fit TRBD2. The length of the CDR3 is 20 residues. Germline V CDR1 and CDR2: SGDLS, YYNGEE. V shed 3 bases and J 0 bases; nucleotides not matched to a gene: 9. CDR3 residues: CASSGGPGLAGGRSYNEQFF. The CDR3 DNA follows: TGTGCCAGCAGCGGAGGACCGGGACTAGCGGGGGGGCGCTCCTACAATGAGCAGTTCTTC.

This clone was detected only once. J is TRBJ1-2 and V is TRBV7-9; TRBD1 agrees at 7 bases. The germline V gene encodes CDR1 SEHNR and CDR2 FQNEAQ (reference sequence). With 4 bases clipped from V and 2 bases from J, the junction kept 4 bases outside the gene matches. CDR3 length: 14 amino acids. Here the CDR3 DNA reads TGTGCCAGCAGCTCGAGGACAGGCAACTATGGCTACACCTTC. Amino acids: CASSSRTGNYGYTF.

V is TRBV4-2 and J is TRBJ1-3; TRBD1 matches 7 bases. V shed 1 base and J 6 bases; nucleotides not matched to a gene: 12. CDR3 length: 17 amino acids. The germline gives CDR1 LGHNA, CDR2 YNFKEQ. CDR3 nucleotides: TGTGCCAGCAGCCAAGTAGGAACTCAGACAGGGTCAAACACCATATATTTT. Its protein is CASSQVGTQTGSNTIYF.

The chain has TRBV7-3 and TRBJ2-1; TRBD1 is a possible D gene (6 bases). The CDR3 length is 16 residues. The V end was cut by 2 bases, the J end by 5 bases, with 16 bases between. Germline V gives CDR1 SGHTA, CDR2 FQGTGA. The CDR3 protein is CASSLDMGAGDNEQFF. The DNA of the CDR3 is TGTGCCAGCAGCTTAGATATGGGGGCCGGAGACAATGAGCAGTTCTTC.

V usage is TRBV7-3 and J usage is TRBJ2-1; TRBD2 matches at 9 bases. The ends lost 4 bases at V and 9 bases at J; junction bases unmatched: 7. The CDR3 consists of 14 residues. Germline CDR1 is SGHTA and CDR2 is FQGTGA. CDR3 sequence (DNA): TGTGCCAGCAGCTCCCAGGGACTAGCTGGTGAGCAGTTCTTC. It specifies CASSSQGLAGEQFF.

J is TRBJ1-1 and V is TRBV2; tentative D call: TRBD1 (5 bases). This CDR3 comprises 14 residues. The germline V gene has CDR1 SNHLY and CDR2 FYNNEI. V was pared by 6 bases and J by 1 base, with 12 bases between. This chain's CDR3 is CASRGGTENTEAFF. Written as DNA, the CDR3 is TGTGCCAGCAGAGGAGGGACGGAGAACACTGAAGCTTTCTTT.

The CDR3 DNA reads as TGTGCCAGCCACAGGGGGATTGGGGAGACCCAGTACTTC. Its translation is CASHRGIGETQYF. V gene TRBV27 combines with J gene TRBJ2-5; 8 bases are shared with TRBD1. The V gene end was trimmed by 8 bases and the J gene end by 5 bases; junction bases not matched to a gene: 7. The CDR3 loop spans 13 amino acids. From germline, CDR1 is MNHEY and CDR2 SMNVEV (reference sequence).

The rearrangement joins TRBV5-6 to TRBJ2-1; D is perhaps TRBD2 (6 bases). CDR1 and CDR2 (germline): SGHDT, YYEEEE. The CDR3 sequence is 15 residues long. Trimming removed 2 bases from V and 1 base from J, with 10 bases in between. CDR3 in amino acids: CASSLIADSYNEQFF. The CDR3 DNA reads as TGTGCCAGCAGCTTAATAGCGGATTCCTACAATGAGCAGTTCTTC.

This clone was picked up one time. Other DNA sequences in the sample encode the same CDR3. The chain employs TRBV25-1 and TRBJ1-2; 8 bases are a match to TRBD1. The germline gives CDR1 MGHDK, CDR2 SYGVNS. The trim removed 3 bases at V and 8 bases at J, leaving 5 bases unmatched. The CDR3 has 13 residues. The CDR3 bases are TGTGCCAGCAGTGATTCGGACAGGGCGGGCTACACCTTC. This codes for CASSDSDRAGYTF.

The rearrangement joins TRBV9 to TRBJ2-2; 7 bases are a match to TRBD2. Germline V CDR1 and CDR2: SGDLS, YYNGEE. The J segment lost 0 bases and the V segment lost 4 bases, leaving 6 bases of the junction unmatched. This CDR3 has 16 residues. This CDR3 reads CASSPWGGPNTGELFF. The CDR3 DNA reads TGTGCCAGCAGCCCCTGGGGGGGACCGAACACCGGGGAGCTGTTTTTT.

The chain carries TRBV28 and TRBJ1-4; 8 bases are shared with TRBD1. Germline CDR1 is MDHEN and CDR2 is SYDVKM. CDR3 size: 14 residues. V lost 7 bases to trimming and J lost 6 bases; unmatched junction nucleotides: 7. The CDR3 nucleotides are TGTGCCAGCACCCCGGACAGGGAAGATGAAAAACTGTTTTTT. Translation: CASTPDREDEKLFF.

CDR3 region: CASKLAGDNEQFF. The CDR3 DNA reads TGTGCCAGCAAACTAGCGGGGGACAATGAGCAGTTCTTC. The V call is TRBV2, the J call TRBJ2-1; 11 bases are shared with TRBD2. The CDR3 contains 13 residues. Germline V CDR1 and CDR2: SNHLY, FYNNEI. The ends lost 7 bases at V and 5 bases at J; junction bases unmatched: 1.

The J gene is TRBJ2-1, the V gene TRBV10-3, with TRBD1 matching 10 bases. Germline V gene lookup returns CDR1 ENHRY and CDR2 SYGVKD. V lost 6 bases to trimming and J lost 2 bases; unmatched junction nucleotides: 10. CDR3 length equals 17 residues. The CDR3 bases are TGTGCCATCAGCATTGAGACCGGGACAGGGGCCTACAATGAGCAGTTCTTC. This gives the protein CAISIETGTGAYNEQFF.

This chain joins TRBV7-9 and TRBJ2-3; tentatively, D is TRBD1 (6 bases). This CDR3 region has 14 residues. V was pared by 5 bases and J by 1 base, with 10 bases between. CDR1 is SEHNR and CDR2 is FQNEAQ in the germline V gene (reference sequence). CDR3 in amino acids: CASSRWTGTDTQYF. CDR3 DNA sequence: TGTGCCAGCAGCCGATGGACAGGCACAGATACGCAGTATTTT.

At least ten counts were recorded for this clone. The CDR3 sequence: CAISESALRERSPLHF. The DNA for the CDR3 is TGTGCCATCAGTGAGTCGGCGCTCCGGGAACGTTCACCCCTCCACTTT. This rearrangement joins TRBV10-3 to TRBJ1-6, with no clear D. Trimming left V 0 bases short and J 9 bases short, with 15 bases between. The CDR3 sequence is 16 residues long. From germline, CDR1 is ENHRY and CDR2 SYGVKD.

This clone was counted between two and nine times. The gene calls are TRBV28 and TRBJ1-6; D remains unclear. The CDR3 is 13 residues long. The V end lost 6 bases, the J end lost 6 bases, and 9 bases lay between the germline ends. CDR1 is MDHEN, CDR2 SYDVKM, per germline. The CDR3 loop reads CASSPVLNSPLHF. The CDR3 nucleotides read TGTGCCAGCAGCCCGGTTCTTAATTCACCCCTCCACTTT.

The J gene is TRBJ1-3, the V gene TRBV3-1 (or the pseudogene TRBV3-2), with D uncertain. This CDR3 has 12 amino acids. Deletions cut 4 bases from V and 4 bases from J, with 5 bases between. Germline CDR1 LGHDT, CDR2 YNNKEL (reference sequence). The CDR3 DNA reads TGTGCCAGCAGCCGGAGGGGAAACACCATATATTTT. It specifies CASSRRGNTIYF.

The chain links TRBV9 to TRBJ2-3; 16 bases line up with TRBD2. V was pared by 2 bases and J by 5 bases, with 5 bases of the junction left unmatched. Germline lookup yields CDR1 SGDLS and CDR2 YYNGEE. The CDR3 totals 17 residues. CDR3 coding DNA: TGTGCCAGCAGCGTGGGACTAGCGGGGGGGGCTGGAGATACGCAGTATTTT. Its translation: CASSVGLAGGAGDTQYF.

The DNA of the CDR3 is TGTGCCAGTCGCAAACTCTCGTGGGGACAGGGTATCTACTATGGCTACACCTTC. Protein product: CASRKLSWGQGIYYGYTF. V usage is TRBV19 and J usage is TRBJ1-2, with 9 positions matching TRBD1. Per germline, CDR1 LNHDA and CDR2 SQIVND (reference sequence). The CDR3 consists of 18 residues. V trimming: 8 bases; J trimming: 3 bases; junction bases outside the gene matches: 19. Variable domain in full (rest from reference TRBV19 and TRBJ1-2): DGGITQSPKYLFRKEGQNVTLSCEQNLNHDAMYWYRQDPGQGLRLIYYSQIVNDFQKGDIAEGYSVSREKKESFPLTVTSAQKNPTAFYLCASRKLSWGQGIYYGYTFGSGTRLTVV.

The gene calls are TRBV19 and TRBJ1-3; D gene ambiguous. Trimming took off 5 bases at V and 8 bases at J, with 7 bases between the two ends. Germline values: CDR1 LNHDA, CDR2 SQIVND (reference sequence). The CDR3 consists of 11 residues. The CDR3 loop reads CASSRGDTIYF. For the CDR3, the DNA is TGTGCCAGTAGTCGGGGAGACACCATATATTTT.

V usage is TRBV6-2 or TRBV6-3 and J usage is TRBJ2-2; TRBD2 might be the D (6 bases). Germline CDR1 MNHEY, CDR2 SVGEGT. The CDR3 runs to 13 residues. The ends were cut back, 6 bases at V and 7 bases at J, with 12 bases in the middle. The DNA of the CDR3 is TGTGCCAGCAGCCTGTGGGGGGTCGGGGAGCTGTTTTTT. Protein: CASSLWGVGELFF.

This chain joins TRBV19 and TRBJ2-4; 7 nucleotides agree with TRBD1. With V trimmed by 11 bases and J by 5 bases, 12 bases remained unmatched. The CDR3 has 14 amino acids. The germline V gene encodes CDR1 LNHDA and CDR2 SQIVND (reference sequence). The CDR3: CAVNRGPRENIQYF. The CDR3 DNA is TGTGCCGTAAACAGGGGTCCCCGGGAAAACATTCAGTACTTC.